One sample yielded the 11 T cell receptor beta chains listed below, sequenced in a study of T cells in Graves' hyperthyroidism and ophthalmopathy. RNA transcripts were the template for amplifying TCR beta CDR3 regions. Researchers ran a first-round RT-PCR on the TCR CDR3 using the HTBI primer set. TCRdb used MiXCR to reprocess the multiplex PCR reads, holding one entry per CDR3 protein. The sample holds 660,000 or so distinct CDR3 sequences, 20% to 25% seen once. The sample was blood. These receptors were collected from a man aged 25-45 years with Graves' ophthalmopathy.

The table lists this clonotype with a few counts. V is TRBV5-1 and J is TRBJ2-1; the D call may be TRBD1 or TRBD2 (5 bases each). Germline CDR1 and CDR2: SGHRS and YFSETQ. The CDR3 consists of 18 residues. V dropped 4 bases and J dropped 3 bases, with 23 bases sitting between them. CDR3 nucleotide sequence: TGCGCCAGCAGCAGGGATTTAGACAGCGTTGGGGGCTACAATGAGCAGTTCTTC. This codes for CASSRDLDSVGGYNEQFF.

The V and J genes are TRBV20-1 and TRBJ1-5; D is possibly TRBD1 (6 bases). Germline V gene sequence: CDR1 DFQATT, CDR2 SNEGSKA (reference sequence). The CDR3 is made up of 15 amino acids. The ends were cut back, 5 bases at V and 1 base at J, with 15 bases in the middle. CDR3 DNA: TGCAGTGCTCCCCGGGGGGGGGCGAGCAATCAGCCCCAGCATTTT. Residues: CSAPRGGASNQPQHF.

This clonotype showed up many times. V and J are TRBV20-1 and TRBJ2-1; D is uncertain. Germline V gives CDR1 DFQATT, CDR2 SNEGSKA (reference sequence). The CDR3 is 14 amino acids. Trimming took off 3 bases at V and 7 bases at J, with 16 bases between the two ends. CDR3 protein: CSASSLVGGNEQFF. The CDR3 DNA is TGCAGTGCTAGTTCCCTGGTCGGTGGGAATGAGCAGTTCTTC.

The CDR3 protein is CASSLDGTRTYNEQFF. The DNA of the CDR3 is TGTGCCAGCAGCCTCGACGGGACGCGCACCTACAATGAGCAGTTCTTC. The chain uses TRBV5-5 and TRBJ2-1, with D perhaps assigned TRBD1 or TRBD2 (5 bases each). CDR1 and CDR2 from the germline V gene are SGHKS and YYEKEE (reference sequence). The ends were cut back, 4 bases at V and 2 bases at J, with 16 bases in the middle. The CDR3 is 16 residues long.

The chain links TRBV10-2 to TRBJ1-5; TRBD1 matches 8 bases. The CDR3 extends over 15 amino acids. Germline values: CDR1 WSHSY, CDR2 SAAADI. V dropped 8 bases and J dropped 0; count of bases not matched to a gene: 6. The CDR3 region has the DNA TGCGCCAGCGACGGACAGGGTTATAGCAATCAGCCCCAGCATTTT. Translated: CASDGQGYSNQPQHF.

The rearrangement joins TRBV27 to TRBJ2-7; D ambiguous. CDR3 length: 13 amino acids. Germline lookup yields CDR1 MNHEY and CDR2 SMNVEV (reference sequence). Deletions cut 1 base from V and 1 base from J, with 5 bases between. The CDR3 spells CASSLFQSYEQYF. CDR3 DNA sequence: TGTGCCAGCAGTTTATTTCAATCCTACGAGCAGTACTTC.

The rearrangement links TRBV5-6 to TRBJ2-5; 9 nucleotides align to TRBD2. The CDR3 length is 16 residues. V trimming: 0 bases; J trimming: 5 bases; junction bases outside the gene matches: 8. The V gene's germline CDR1 is SGHDT and CDR2 YYEEEE. This chain's CDR3 is CASSLVYAGGGETQYF. Written as DNA, the CDR3 is TGTGCCAGCAGCTTGGTTTACGCGGGAGGGGGTGAGACCCAGTACTTC.

The J gene is TRBJ2-2, the V gene TRBV29-1; perhaps D is TRBD1 or TRBD2 (6 bases each). Trimming cost V 4 bases and J 2 bases, with 14 bases left between them. The germline gives CDR1 SQVTM, CDR2 ANQGSEA. This CDR3 is 15 amino acids long. CDR3 in DNA: TGCAGCGTTGGTTTCCGGGGGACAAACACCGGGGAGCTGTTTTTT. Encoded protein: CSVGFRGTNTGELFF.

This clonotype appeared many times. The genes are TRBV29-1 and TRBJ1-1; 7 bases map to TRBD1. J was trimmed by 5 bases and V by 4 bases; bases with no gene match: 7. This CDR3 is built from 13 residues. The germline gives CDR1 SQVTM, CDR2 ANQGSEA. The CDR3 sequence is CSVAGTVRTEAFF. CDR3 nucleotides: TGCAGCGTTGCGGGGACAGTTCGAACTGAAGCTTTCTTT.

The chain recombines TRBV3-1 with TRBJ2-1; D is perhaps TRBD1 (5 bases). The CDR3 contains 17 residues. Germline CDR1 LGHDT, CDR2 YNNKEL (reference sequence). The V gene lost 0 bases and the J gene lost 4 bases, with 16 bases spanning the gap. The chain's CDR3 is CASSQDLWAGSYNEQFF. The CDR3 DNA reads as TGTGCCAGCAGCCAAGACCTGTGGGCAGGGTCATACAATGAGCAGTTCTTC.

In its sample, this clonotype was seen many times. The J gene is TRBJ1-2, the V gene TRBV13, with 8 bases lining up with TRBD1. Germline lookup yields CDR1 PRHDT and CDR2 FYEKMQ (reference sequence). This CDR3 is built from 13 residues. V shed 4 bases, J shed 9 bases, and the junction held 7 bases outside the gene matches. CDR3 sequence: CASSSDRGGRYTF. For the CDR3, the DNA is TGTGCCAGCAGCTCAGACAGGGGCGGACGCTACACCTTC.